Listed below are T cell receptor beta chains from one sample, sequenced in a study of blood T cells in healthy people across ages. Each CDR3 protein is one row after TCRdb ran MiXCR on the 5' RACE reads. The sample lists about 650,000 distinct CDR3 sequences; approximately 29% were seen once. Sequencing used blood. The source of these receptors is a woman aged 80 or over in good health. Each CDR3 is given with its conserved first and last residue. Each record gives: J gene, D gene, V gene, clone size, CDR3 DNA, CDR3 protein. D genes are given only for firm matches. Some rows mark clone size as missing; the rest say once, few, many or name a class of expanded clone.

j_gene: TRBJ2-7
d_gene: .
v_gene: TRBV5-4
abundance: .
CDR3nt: TGTGCCAGCAGCTGGGAGAGTTCTGTCCAAGAGCAGTACTTC
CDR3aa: CASSWESSVQEQYF

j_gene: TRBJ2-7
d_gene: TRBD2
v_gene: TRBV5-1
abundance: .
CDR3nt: TGCGCCAGCAGCTTAATGGTACTAGCGGGAGATGAGCAGTACTTC
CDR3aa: CASSLMVLAGDEQYF

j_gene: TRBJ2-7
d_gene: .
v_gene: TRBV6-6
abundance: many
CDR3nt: TGTGCCAGCAGTTACTTGAAGGCTTACGAGCAGTACTTC
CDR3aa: CASSYLKAYEQYF

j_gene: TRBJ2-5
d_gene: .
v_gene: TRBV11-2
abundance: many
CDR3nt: TGTGCCAGCAGCTTAGACAGGGCGGGAGAGACCCAGTACTTC
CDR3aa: CASSLDRAGETQYF

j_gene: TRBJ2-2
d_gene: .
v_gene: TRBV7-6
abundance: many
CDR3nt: TGTGCCAGCAGGTCCCTGTGGAACACCGGGGAGCTGTTTTTT
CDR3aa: CASRSLWNTGELFF

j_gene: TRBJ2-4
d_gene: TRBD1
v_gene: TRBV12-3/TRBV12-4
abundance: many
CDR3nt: TGTGCCAGCAGTTCGGCGATGACAGGGCAGTACTTC
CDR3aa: CASSSAMTGQYF

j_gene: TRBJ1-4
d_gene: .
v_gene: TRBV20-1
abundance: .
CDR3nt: TGCAGTGCCACCTTCTTTAAACCAGGGTCGAGGGGTGAAAAACTGTTTTTT
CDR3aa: CSATFFKPGSRGEKLFF

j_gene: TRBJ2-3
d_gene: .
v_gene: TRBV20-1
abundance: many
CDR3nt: TGCAGGGCAGCACAGGGAACTAGCACAGATACGCAGTATTTT
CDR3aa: CRAAQGTSTDTQYF

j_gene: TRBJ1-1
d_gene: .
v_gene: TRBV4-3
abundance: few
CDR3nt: TGCGCCAGCAGCCAAGATTATAGGTCTTGGTCCGGGCAGTATACTGAAGCTTTCTTT
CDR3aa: CASSQDYRSWSGQYTEAFF

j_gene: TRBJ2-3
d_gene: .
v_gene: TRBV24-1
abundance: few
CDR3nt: TGTGCCACCAGTGATTCGCGGACGTTATTGTCAGATACGCAGTATTTT
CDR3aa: CATSDSRTLLSDTQYF

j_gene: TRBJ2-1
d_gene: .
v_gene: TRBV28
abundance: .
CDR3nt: TGTGCCAGCAGAACCGGGACTCCCTACGAGCAGTTCTTC
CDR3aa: CASRTGTPYEQFF

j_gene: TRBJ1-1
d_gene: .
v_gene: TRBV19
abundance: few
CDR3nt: TGTGCCAGTACTCCGGTTCTGAACACTGAAGCTTTCTTT
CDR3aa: CASTPVLNTEAFF

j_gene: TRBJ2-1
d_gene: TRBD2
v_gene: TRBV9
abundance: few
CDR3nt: TGTGCCAGCAGCGTAGGTAGCGGGGGGGGAGGGCAGTTCTTC
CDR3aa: CASSVGSGGGGQFF

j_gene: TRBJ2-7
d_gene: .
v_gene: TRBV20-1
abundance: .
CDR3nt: TGCAGTGCTAGAGATTATTCTAGGCCCGCCTACGAGCAGTACTTC
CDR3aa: CSARDYSRPAYEQYF

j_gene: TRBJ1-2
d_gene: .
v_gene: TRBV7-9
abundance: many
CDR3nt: TGTGCCAGCAGCTCAGTCACAGGATTGGGCTATGGCTACACCTTC
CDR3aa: CASSSVTGLGYGYTF

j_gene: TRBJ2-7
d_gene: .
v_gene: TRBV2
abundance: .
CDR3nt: TGTGCCAGCAGTGAAAGGGGTTGGGACTACGAGCAGTACTTC
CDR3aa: CASSERGWDYEQYF

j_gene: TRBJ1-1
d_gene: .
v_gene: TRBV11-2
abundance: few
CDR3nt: TGTGCCAGCAGCCCAGACACCTCCACTGAAGCTTTCTTT
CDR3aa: CASSPDTSTEAFF

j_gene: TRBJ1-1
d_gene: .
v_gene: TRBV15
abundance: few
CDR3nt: TGTGCCACCAGCAGAGATGTGGGGATAGGGAACACTGAAGCTTTCTTT
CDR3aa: CATSRDVGIGNTEAFF

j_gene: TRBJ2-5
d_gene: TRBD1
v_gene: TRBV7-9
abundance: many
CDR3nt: TGTGCCAGCAGCAGACGACAGGGTGGAGAGACCCAGTACTTC
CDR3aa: CASSRRQGGETQYF

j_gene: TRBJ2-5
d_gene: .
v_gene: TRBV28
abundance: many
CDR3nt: TGTGCCAGCAGCTCGGGACGAGGGCTTGAGACCCAGTACTTC
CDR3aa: CASSSGRGLETQYF

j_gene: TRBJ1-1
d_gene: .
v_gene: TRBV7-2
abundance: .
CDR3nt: TGTGCCAGCAGCTCGCTCTTTAGGGGCACTGAAGCTTTCTTT
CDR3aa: CASSSLFRGTEAFF

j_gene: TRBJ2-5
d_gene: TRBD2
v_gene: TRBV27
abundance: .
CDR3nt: TGTGCCAGCAGTTCGTACCGGACTAGCGGGGAAGAGACCCAGTACTTC
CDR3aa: CASSSYRTSGEETQYF

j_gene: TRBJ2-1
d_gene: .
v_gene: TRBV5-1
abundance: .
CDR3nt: TGCGCCAGCAGCTTGAGGGTTGAGCAGTTCTTC
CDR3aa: CASSLRVEQFF

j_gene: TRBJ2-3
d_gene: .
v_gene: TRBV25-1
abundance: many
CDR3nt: TGTGCCAGCAGTGAATTTGGGGCAGATACGCAGTATTTT
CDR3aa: CASSEFGADTQYF

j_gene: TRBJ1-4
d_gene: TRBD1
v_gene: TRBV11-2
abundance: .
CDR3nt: TGTGCCAGCAGCTGTCAGGGGGGCAATGAAAAACTGTTTTTT
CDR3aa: CASSCQGGNEKLFF

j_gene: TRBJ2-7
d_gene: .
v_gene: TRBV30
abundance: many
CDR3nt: TGTGCCTGGTCGGGCAGGAGCTCCTACGAGCAGTACTTC
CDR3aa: CAWSGRSSYEQYF

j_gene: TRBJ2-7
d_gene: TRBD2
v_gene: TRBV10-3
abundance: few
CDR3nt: TGTGCCATCAGTGAGCTCGCGGGGGACTACAATGAGCAGTACTTC
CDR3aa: CAISELAGDYNEQYF

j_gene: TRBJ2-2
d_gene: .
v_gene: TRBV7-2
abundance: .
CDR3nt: TGTGCCAGCAGCTTAGTTAGGACTACTAACACCGGGGAGCTGTTTTTT
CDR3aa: CASSLVRTTNTGELFF

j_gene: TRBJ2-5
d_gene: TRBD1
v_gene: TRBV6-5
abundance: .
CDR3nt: TGTGCCAGCAGTTACTCTGGGACAGGGGACCTCCAAGAGACCCAGTACTTC
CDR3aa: CASSYSGTGDLQETQYF

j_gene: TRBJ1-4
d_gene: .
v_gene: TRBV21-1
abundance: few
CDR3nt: TGTGCCAGCAGCAAAGCGCAGGGGGACACTAATGAAAAACTGTTTTTT
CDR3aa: CASSKAQGDTNEKLFF

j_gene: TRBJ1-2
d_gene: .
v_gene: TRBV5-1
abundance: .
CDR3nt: TGCGCCAGCAGCTTATTGGACAGTCTAAACTATGGCTACACCTTC
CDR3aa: CASSLLDSLNYGYTF

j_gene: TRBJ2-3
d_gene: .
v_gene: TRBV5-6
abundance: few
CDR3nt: TGTGCCAGCAGCTTATGGGGGCCGGTTCTCACAGATACGCAGTATTTT
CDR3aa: CASSLWGPVLTDTQYF

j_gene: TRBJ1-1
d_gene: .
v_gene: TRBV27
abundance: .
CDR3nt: TGTGCCAGCAGTTTAAGGGGGGGTTGGGGCAGAAACACTGAAGCTTTCTTT
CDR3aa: CASSLRGGWGRNTEAFF

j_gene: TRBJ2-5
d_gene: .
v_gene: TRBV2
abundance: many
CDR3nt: TGTGCCAGCAAGCGGCAGCGGGAAGAGACCCAGTACTTC
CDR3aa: CASKRQREETQYF

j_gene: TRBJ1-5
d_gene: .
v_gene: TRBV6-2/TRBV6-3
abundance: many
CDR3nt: TGTGCCAGCAGTTACTCATCAGGTGCGCATCGGCCCCAGCATTTT
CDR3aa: CASSYSSGAHRPQHF

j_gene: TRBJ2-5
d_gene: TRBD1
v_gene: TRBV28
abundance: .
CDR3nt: TGTGCCAGCAGATGGACAGGGGAAGGGGGTGAGACCCAGTACTTC
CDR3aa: CASRWTGEGGETQYF

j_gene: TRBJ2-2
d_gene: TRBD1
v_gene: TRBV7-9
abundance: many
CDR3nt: TGTGCCAGCAGTCATCGGGGACAGGGAGACACCGGGGAGCTGTTTTTT
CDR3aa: CASSHRGQGDTGELFF

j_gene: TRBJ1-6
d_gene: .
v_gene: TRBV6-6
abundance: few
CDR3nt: TGTGCCAGCAGCCAACTCGGGAATCAATTCAATAATTCACCCCTCCACTTT
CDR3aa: CASSQLGNQFNNSPLHF

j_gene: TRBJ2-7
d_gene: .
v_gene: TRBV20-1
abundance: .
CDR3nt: TGCAGTGCTAGAGGTGCGGGCGAGCAGTACTTC
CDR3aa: CSARGAGEQYF

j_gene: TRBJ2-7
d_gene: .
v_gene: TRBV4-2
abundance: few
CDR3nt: TGTGCCAGCAGCCAAGAAGGGCAGGGGCGCTACGAGCAGTACTTC
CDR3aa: CASSQEGQGRYEQYF

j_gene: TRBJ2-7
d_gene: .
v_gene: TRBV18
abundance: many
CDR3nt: TGTGCCAGCTCACCTTCAGGGGCTCCGGGCTCCTACGAGCAGTACTTC
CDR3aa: CASSPSGAPGSYEQYF

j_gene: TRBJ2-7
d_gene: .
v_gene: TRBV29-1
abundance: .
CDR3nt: TGCAGCGTTTGGGCAGGCTACGAGCAGTACTTC
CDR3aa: CSVWAGYEQYF

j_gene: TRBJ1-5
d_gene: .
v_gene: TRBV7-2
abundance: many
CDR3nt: TGTGCCAGCAGCTTTTACCAGGGGTGGGATCAGCCCCAGCATTTT
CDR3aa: CASSFYQGWDQPQHF

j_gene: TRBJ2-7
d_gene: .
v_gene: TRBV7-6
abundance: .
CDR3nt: TGTGCCAGCAGCTTAGAGGCTGGTGCTGGGGGCCGAAGGACATACGGCTACGAGCAGTACTTC
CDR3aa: CASSLEAGAGGRRTYGYEQYF

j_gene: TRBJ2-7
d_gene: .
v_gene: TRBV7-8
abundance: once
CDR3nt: TGTGCCAGCAGCTTATCGAGGGACACCTACGAGCAGTACTTC
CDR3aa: CASSLSRDTYEQYF

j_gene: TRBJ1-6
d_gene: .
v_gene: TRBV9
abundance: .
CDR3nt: TGTGCCAGCAGCGAGGCACCGGGGGAAACTTCACCCCTCCACTTT
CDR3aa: CASSEAPGETSPLHF

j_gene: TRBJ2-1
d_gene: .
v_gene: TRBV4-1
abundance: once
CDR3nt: TGCGCCAGCAGCCAAGAATGGGGAATGGTCTACAATGAGCAGTTCTTC
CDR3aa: CASSQEWGMVYNEQFF

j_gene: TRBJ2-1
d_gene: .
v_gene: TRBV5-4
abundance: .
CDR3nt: TGTGCCAGCAGCTTGGCCCAACTGGATGAGCAGTTCTTC
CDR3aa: CASSLAQLDEQFF

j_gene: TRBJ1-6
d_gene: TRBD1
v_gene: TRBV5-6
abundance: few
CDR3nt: TGTGCCAGCAGCCTACCGGGACAGGGGACACCCCTCCACTTT
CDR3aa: CASSLPGQGTPLHF